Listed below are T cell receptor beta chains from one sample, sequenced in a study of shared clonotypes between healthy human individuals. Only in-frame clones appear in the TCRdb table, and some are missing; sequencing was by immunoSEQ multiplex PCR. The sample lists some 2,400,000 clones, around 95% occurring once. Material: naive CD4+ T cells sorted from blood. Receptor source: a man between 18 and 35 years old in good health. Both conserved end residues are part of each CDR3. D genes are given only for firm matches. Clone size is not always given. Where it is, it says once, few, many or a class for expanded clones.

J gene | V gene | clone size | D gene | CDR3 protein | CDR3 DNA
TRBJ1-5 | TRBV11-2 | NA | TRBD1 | CASSLATGVNQPQHF | TGTGCCAGCAGCTTAGCGACAGGGGTCAATCAGCCCCAGCATTTT
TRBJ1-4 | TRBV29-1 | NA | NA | CSVGDMGEKLFF | TGCAGCGTTGGGGACATGGGTGAAAAACTGTTTTTT
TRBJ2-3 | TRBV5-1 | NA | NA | CASSIQGVGTDTQYF | TGCGCCAGCAGCATACAGGGTGTGGGCACAGATACGCAGTATTTT
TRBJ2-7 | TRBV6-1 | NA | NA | CASSESPGEAYEQYF | TGTGCCAGCAGTGAATCCCCGGGCGAGGCCTACGAGCAGTACTTC
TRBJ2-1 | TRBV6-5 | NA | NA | CASGRGNEQFF | TGTGCCAGTGGGCGGGGCAATGAGCAGTTCTTC
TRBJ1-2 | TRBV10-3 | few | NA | CAISEDGDYGYTF | TGTGCCATCAGTGAGGATGGGGACTATGGCTACACCTTC
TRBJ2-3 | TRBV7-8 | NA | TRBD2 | CASSLATSDYDTQYF | TGTGCCAGCAGCTTAGCGACTAGCGATTATGATACGCAGTATTTT
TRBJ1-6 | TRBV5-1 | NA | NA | CASSLGPGYASPLHF | TGCGCCAGCAGCTTGGGGCCGGGATACGCTTCACCCCTCCACTTT
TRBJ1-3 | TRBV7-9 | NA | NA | CASSTPTVRGGSGNTIYF | TGTGCCAGCAGCACGCCCACCGTCCGAGGGGGCTCTGGAAACACCATATATTTT
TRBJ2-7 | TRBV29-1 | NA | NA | CSVETTYEQYF | TGCAGCGTTGAGACAACCTACGAGCAGTACTTC
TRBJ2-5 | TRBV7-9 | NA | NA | CASSSRVLGETQYF | TGTGCCAGCAGCTCCCGGGTGCTGGGCGAGACCCAGTACTTC
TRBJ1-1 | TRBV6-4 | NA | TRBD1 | CASRPDRYNTEAFF | TGTGCCAGCAGACCGGACAGGTACAACACTGAAGCTTTCTTT
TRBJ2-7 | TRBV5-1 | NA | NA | CASSLDSGSSYEQYF | TGCGCCAGCAGCCTGGATTCCGGGAGCTCCTACGAGCAGTACTTC